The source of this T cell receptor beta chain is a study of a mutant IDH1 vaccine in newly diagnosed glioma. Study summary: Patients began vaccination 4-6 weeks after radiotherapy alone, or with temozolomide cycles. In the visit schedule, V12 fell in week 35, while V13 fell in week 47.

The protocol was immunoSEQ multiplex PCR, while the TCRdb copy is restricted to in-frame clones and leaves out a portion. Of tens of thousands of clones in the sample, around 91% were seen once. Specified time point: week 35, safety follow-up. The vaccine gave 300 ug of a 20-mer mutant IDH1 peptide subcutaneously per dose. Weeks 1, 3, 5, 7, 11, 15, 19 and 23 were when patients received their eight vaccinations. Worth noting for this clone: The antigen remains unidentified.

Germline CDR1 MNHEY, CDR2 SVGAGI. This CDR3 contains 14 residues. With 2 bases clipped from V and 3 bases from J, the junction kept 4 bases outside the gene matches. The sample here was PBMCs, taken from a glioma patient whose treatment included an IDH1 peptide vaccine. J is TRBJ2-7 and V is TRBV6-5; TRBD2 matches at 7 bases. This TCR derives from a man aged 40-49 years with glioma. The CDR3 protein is CASSYSGDGYEQYF. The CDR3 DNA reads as TGTGCCAGCAGTTACAGCGGGGACGGCTACGAGCAGTACTTC.